This T cell receptor beta chain was recovered during a study of T-cell memory formation after mild COVID-19. Study overall: There were largely donor-specific TCR clusters.

About this clonotype itself: The antigen is not known.

Findings of the study overall: Later expanders leaned toward CD4+, whereas clones contracting from day 15 to 85 were balanced CD4/CD8.

Each CDR3 protein gets one entry after TCRdb re-called the 5' RACE reads with MiXCR. There are about 450,000 distinct CDR3 sequences in the sample; about a quarter occur only once, and approximately 14% lies in the top ten. Sequences were obtained from PBMCs or a T cell subset sorted from them (not recorded which). This TCR came from an adult woman who had mild COVID-19 (a few samples of this study predate the infection). Cell type and time point are not known.

For the CDR3, the DNA is TGTGCCAGCAGCTGGGGGGCCCGAAAGGGGGAGACCCAGTACTTC. It encodes CASSWGARKGETQYF. V and J are TRBV5-8 and TRBJ2-5; D is perhaps TRBD1 or TRBD2 (6 bases each). The length of the CDR3 is 15 residues. Germline CDR1 and CDR2: SGHTS and YDEGEE. The V gene lost 3 bases and the J gene lost 5 bases, with 17 bases spanning the gap.